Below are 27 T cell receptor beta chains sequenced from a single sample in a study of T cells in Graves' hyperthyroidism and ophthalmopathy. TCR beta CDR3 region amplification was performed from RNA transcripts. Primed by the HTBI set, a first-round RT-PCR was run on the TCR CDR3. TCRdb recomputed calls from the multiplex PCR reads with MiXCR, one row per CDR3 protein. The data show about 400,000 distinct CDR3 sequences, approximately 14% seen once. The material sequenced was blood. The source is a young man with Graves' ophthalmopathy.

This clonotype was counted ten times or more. The CDR3 region has the DNA TGCAGTGCTAGAGATGGGCGTAAAGAGACCCAGTACTTC. Its protein product is CSARDGRKETQYF. The gene calls are TRBV20-1 and TRBJ2-5; D call uncertain. V was clipped by 0 bases and J by 3 bases, with 8 bases between them. Germline CDR1 DFQATT, CDR2 SNEGSKA (reference sequence). The CDR3 runs 13 residues.

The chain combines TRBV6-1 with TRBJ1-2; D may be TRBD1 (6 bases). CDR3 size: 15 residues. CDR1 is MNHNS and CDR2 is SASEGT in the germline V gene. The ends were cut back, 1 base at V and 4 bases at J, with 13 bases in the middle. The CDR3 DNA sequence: TGTGCCAGCAGTGAAGGAAGAAACAGGGTCTATGGCTACACCTTC. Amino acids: CASSEGRNRVYGYTF.

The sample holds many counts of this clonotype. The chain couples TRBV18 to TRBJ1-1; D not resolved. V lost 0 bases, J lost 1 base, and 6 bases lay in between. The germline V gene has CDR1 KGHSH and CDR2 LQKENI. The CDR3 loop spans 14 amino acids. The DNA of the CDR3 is TGTGCCAGCTCACCACCAGCCCCGAACACTGAAGCTTTCTTT. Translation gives CASSPPAPNTEAFF.

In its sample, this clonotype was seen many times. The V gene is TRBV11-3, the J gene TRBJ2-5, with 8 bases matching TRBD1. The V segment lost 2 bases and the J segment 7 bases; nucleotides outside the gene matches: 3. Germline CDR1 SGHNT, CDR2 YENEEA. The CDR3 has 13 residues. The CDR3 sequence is CASSLSTGGTQYF. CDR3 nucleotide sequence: TGTGCCAGCAGCTTATCAACAGGGGGGACCCAGTACTTC.

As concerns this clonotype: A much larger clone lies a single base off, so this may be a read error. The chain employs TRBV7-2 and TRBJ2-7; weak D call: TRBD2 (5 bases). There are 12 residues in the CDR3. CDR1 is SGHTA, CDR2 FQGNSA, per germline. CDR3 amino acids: CASQFGDYGQYF. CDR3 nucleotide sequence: TGTGCCAGCCAATTTGGAGACTACGGGCAGTACTTC.

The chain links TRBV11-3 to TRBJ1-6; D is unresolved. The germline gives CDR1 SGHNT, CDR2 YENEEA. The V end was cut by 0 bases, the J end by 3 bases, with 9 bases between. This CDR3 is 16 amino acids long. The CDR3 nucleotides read TGTGCCAGCAGCTTAGAGGGAGGGCTCTATAATTCACCCCTCCACTTT. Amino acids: CASSLEGGLYNSPLHF.

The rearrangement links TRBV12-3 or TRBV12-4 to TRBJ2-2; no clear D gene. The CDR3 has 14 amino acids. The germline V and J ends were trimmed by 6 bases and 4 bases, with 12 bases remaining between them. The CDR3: CASSQEQITGELFF. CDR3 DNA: TGTGCCAGCAGCCAAGAACAGATCACCGGGGAGCTGTTTTTT.

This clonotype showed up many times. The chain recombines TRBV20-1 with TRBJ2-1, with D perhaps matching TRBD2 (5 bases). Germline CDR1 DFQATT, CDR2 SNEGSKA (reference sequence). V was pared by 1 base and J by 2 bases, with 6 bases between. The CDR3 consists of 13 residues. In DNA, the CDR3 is TGCAGTGCTAGAGGGACTGCCTACAATGAGCAGTTCTTC. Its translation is CSARGTAYNEQFF.

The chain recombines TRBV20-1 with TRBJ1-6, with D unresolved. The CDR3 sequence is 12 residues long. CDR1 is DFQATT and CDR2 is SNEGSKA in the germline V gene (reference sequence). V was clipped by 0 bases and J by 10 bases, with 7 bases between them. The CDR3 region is CSARETASPLHF. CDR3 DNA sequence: TGCAGTGCTAGAGAAACAGCCTCACCCCTCCACTTT.

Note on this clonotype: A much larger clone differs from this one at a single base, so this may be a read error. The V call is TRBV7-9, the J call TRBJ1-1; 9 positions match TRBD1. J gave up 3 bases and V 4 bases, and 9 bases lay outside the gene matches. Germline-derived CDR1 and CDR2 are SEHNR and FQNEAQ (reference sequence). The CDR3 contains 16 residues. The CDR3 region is CASSWPLQGADTEAFF. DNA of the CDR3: TGTGCCAGCAGCTGGCCACTACAGGGGGCGGACACTGAAGCTTTCTTT.

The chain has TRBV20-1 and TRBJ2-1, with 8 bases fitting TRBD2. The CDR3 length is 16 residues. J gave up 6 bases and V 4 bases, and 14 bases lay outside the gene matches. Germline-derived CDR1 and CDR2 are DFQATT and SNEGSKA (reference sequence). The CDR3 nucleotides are TGCAGTGCTACATCCCCCCGGGGGGGCGGTCTCAATGAGCAGTTCTTC. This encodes CSATSPRGGGLNEQFF.

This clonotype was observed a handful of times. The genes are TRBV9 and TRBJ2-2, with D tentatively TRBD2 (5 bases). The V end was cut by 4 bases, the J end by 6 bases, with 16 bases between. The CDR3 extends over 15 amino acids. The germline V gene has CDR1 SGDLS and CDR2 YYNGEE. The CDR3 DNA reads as TGTGCCAGCAGCAAACTAGACGGGTCCCCCGGGGAGCTGTTTTTT. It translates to CASSKLDGSPGELFF.

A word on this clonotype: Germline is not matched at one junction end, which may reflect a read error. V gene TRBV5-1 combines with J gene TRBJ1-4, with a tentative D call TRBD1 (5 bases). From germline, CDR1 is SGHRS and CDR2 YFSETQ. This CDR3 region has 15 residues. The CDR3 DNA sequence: TGTGCCAGCAGTGGGGACCGTACAACTAATGAAAAACTGTTTTTT. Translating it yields CASSGDRTTNEKLFF.

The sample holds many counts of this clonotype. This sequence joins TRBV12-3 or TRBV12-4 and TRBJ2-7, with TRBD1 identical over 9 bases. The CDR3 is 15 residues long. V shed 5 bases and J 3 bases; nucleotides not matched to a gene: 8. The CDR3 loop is CASSMSGQGRYEQYF. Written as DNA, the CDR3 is TGTGCCAGCAGTATGTCGGGACAGGGACGCTACGAGCAGTACTTC.

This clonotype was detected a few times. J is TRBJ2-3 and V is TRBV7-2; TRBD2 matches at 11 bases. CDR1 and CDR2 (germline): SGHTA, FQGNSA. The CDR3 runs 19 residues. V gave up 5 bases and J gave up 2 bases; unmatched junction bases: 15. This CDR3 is CASSRASGRTPLPTDTQYF. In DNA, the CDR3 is TGTGCCAGCAGCAGAGCTAGCGGGAGGACTCCTCTGCCCACAGATACGCAGTATTTT.

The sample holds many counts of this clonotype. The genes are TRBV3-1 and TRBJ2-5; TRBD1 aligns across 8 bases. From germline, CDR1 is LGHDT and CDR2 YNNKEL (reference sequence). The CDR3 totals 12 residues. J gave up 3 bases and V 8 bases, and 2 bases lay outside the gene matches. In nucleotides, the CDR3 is TGTGCCAGCTTGGACAGGGAAGAGACCCAGTACTTC. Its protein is CASLDREETQYF.

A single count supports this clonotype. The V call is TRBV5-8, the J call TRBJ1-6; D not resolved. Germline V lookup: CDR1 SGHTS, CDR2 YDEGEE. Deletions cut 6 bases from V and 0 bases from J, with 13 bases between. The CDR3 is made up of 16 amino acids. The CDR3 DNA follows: TGTGCCAGCACCTCCCAACAGAGCTCCTATAATTCACCCCTCCACTTT. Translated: CASTSQQSSYNSPLHF.

This chain's CDR3 is CASSQEVAGNTGELFF. For the CDR3, the DNA is TGCGCCAGCAGCCAAGAAGTTGCAGGGAACACCGGGGAGCTGTTTTTT. This chain connects TRBV4-1 to TRBJ2-2; D ambiguous. Trimming took off 0 bases at V and 1 base at J, with 9 bases between the two ends. Looked up from germline, CDR1 is MGHRA and CDR2 is YSYEKL. The CDR3 covers 16 residues.

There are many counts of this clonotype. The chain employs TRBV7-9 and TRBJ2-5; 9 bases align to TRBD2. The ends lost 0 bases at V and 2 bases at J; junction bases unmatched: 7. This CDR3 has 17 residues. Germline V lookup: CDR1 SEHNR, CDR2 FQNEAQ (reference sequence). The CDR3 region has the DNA TGTGCCAGCAGCTTAGCCCTGGCGGGAGGGGGACAAGAGACCCAGTACTTC. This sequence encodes CASSLALAGGGQETQYF.

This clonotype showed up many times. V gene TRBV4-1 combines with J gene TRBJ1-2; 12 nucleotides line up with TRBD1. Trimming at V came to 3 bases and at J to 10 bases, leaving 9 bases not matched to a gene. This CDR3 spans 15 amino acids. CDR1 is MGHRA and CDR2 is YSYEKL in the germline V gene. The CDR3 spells CASSQGGQGARTYTF. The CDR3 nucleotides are TGCGCCAGCAGCCAGGGGGGACAGGGGGCGCGAACCTACACCTTC.

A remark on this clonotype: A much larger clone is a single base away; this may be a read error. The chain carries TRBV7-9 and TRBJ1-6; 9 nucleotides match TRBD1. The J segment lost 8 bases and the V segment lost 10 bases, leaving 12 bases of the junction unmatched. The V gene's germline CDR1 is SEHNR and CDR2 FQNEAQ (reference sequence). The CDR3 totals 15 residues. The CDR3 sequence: CANNRGQGYDSPLHF. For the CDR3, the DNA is TGTGCCAACAATCGTGGACAGGGGTATGATTCACCCCTCCACTTT.

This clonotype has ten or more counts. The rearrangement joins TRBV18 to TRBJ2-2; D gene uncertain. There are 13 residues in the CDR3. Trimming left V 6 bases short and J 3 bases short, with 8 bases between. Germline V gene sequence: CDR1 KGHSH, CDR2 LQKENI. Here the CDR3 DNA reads TGTGCCAGCTCCCGTACTTACACCGGGGAGCTGTTTTTT. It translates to CASSRTYTGELFF.

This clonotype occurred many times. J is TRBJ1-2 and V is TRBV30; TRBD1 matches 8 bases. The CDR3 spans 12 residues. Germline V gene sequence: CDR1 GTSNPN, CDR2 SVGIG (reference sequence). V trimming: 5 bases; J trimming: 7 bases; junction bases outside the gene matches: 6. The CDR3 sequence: CAWGSGGSGYTF. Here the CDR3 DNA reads TGTGCCTGGGGATCAGGGGGCTCTGGCTACACCTTC.

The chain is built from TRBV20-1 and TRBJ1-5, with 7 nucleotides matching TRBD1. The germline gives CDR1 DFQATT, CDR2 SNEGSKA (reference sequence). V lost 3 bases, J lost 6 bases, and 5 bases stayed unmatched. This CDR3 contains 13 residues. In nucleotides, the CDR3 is TGCAGTGCTAGTCGACAGGGTAGTCAGCCCCAGCATTTT. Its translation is CSASRQGSQPQHF.

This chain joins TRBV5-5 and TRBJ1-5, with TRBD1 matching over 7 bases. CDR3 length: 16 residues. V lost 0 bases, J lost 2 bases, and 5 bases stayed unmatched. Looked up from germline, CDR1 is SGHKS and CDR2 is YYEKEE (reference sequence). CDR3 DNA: TGTGCCAGCAGCTTGGTGGGCAGGGGGGGCAATCAGCCCCAGCATTTT. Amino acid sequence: CASSLVGRGGNQPQHF.

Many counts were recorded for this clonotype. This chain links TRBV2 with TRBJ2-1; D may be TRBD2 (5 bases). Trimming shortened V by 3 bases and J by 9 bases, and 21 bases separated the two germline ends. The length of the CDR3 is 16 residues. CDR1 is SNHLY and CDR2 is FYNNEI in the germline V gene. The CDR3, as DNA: TGTGCCAGCAGTGACGCCAGCCCGGGGATTTCGGGTGAGCAGTTCTTC. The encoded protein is CASSDASPGISGEQFF. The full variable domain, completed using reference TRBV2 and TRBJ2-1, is EPEVTQTPSHQVTQMGQEVILRCVPISNHLYFYWYRQILGQKVEFLVSFYNNEISEKSEIFDDQFSVERPDGSNFTLKIRSTKLEDSAMYFCASSDASPGISGEQFFGPGTRLTVL.

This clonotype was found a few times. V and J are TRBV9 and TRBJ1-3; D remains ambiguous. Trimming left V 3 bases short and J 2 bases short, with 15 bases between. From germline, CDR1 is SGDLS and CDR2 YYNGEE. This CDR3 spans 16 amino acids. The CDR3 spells CASSGITQEPGNTIYF. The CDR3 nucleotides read TGTGCCAGCAGCGGGATCACACAAGAGCCTGGAAACACCATATATTTT. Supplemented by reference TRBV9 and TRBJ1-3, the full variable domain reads DSGVTQTPKHLITATGQRVTLRCSPRSGDLSVYWYQQSLDQGLQFLIQYYNGEERAKGNILERFSAQQFPDLHSELNLSSLELGDSALYFCASSGITQEPGNTIYFGEGSWLTVV.